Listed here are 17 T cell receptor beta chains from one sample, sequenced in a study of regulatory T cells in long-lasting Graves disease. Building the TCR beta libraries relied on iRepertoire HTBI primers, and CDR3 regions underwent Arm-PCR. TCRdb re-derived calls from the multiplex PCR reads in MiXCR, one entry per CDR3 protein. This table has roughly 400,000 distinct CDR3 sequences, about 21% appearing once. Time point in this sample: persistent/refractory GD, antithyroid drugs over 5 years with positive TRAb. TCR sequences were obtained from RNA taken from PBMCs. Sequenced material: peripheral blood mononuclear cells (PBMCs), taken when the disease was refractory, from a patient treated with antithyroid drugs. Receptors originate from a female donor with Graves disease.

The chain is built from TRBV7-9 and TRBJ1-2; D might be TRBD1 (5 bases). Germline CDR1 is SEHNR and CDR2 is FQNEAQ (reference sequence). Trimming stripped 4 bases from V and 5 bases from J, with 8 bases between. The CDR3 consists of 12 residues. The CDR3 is CASSWEGYGYTF. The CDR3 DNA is TGTGCCAGCAGCTGGGAGGGGTATGGCTACACCTTC.

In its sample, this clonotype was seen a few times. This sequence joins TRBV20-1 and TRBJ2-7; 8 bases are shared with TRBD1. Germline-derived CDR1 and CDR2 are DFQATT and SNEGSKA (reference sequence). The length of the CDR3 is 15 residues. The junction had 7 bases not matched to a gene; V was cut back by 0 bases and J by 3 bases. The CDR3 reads CSAREPGQDFYEQYF. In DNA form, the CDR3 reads TGCAGTGCTAGAGAACCGGGACAGGACTTCTACGAGCAGTACTTC.

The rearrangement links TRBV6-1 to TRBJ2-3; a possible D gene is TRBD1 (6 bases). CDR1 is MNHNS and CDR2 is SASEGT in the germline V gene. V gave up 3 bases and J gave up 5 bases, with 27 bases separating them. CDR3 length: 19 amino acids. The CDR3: CASSEVAYTGKNSVDTQYF. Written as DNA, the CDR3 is TGTGCCAGCAGTGAGGTAGCCTATACAGGGAAGAACAGTGTAGATACGCAGTATTTT.

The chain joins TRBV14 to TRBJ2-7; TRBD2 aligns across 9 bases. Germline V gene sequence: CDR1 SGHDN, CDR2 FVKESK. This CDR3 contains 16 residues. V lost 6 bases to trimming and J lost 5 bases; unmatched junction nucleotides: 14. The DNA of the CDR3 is TGTGCCAGCAGTGGCCCGGGACTAGCTACCAAGCACGAGCAGTACTTC. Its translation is CASSGPGLATKHEQYF.

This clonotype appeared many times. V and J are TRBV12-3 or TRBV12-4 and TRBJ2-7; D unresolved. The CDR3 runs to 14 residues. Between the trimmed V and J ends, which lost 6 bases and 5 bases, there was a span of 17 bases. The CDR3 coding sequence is TGTGCCAGCAGAGCTGTGGGAACCTGGGACGAGCAGTACTTC. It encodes CASRAVGTWDEQYF.

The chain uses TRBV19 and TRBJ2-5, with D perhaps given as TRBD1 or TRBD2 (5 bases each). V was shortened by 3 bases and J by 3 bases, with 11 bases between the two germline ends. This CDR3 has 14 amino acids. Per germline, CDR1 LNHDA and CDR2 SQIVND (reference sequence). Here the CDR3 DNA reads TGTGCCAGTAGTATCGACAGAGGGGAAGAGACCCAGTACTTC. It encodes CASSIDRGEETQYF. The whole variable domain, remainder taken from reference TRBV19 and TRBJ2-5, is DGGITQSPKYLFRKEGQNVTLSCEQNLNHDAMYWYRQDPGQGLRLIYYSQIVNDFQKGDIAEGYSVSREKKESFPLTVTSAQKNPTAFYLCASSIDRGEETQYFGPGTRLLVL.

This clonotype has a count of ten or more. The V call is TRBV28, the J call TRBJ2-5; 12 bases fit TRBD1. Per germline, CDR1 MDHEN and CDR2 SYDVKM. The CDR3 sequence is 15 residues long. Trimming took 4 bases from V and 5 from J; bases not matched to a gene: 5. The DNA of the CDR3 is TGTGCCAGCAGTTCCCCGGGACAGGGGGCGGAGACCCAGTACTTC. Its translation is CASSSPGQGAETQYF.

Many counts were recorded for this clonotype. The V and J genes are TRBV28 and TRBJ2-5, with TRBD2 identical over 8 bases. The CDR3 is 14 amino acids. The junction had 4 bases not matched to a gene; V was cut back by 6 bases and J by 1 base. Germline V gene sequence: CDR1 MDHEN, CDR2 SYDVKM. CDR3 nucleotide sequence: TGTGCCAGCAGCACAGGACTAGCCCAAGAGACCCAGTACTTC. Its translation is CASSTGLAQETQYF. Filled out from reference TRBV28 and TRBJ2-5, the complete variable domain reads DVKVTQSSRYLVKRTGEKVFLECVQDMDHENMFWYRQDPGLGLRLIYFSYDVKMKEKGDIPEGYSVSREKKERFSLILESASTNQTSMYLCASSTGLAQETQYFGPGTRLLVL.

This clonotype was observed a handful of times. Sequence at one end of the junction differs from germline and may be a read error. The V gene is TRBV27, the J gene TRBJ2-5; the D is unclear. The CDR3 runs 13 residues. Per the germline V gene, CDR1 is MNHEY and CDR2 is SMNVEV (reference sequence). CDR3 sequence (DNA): TGTGCCTGCAGTTTATCGGGCGGAGAGACCCAGTACTTC. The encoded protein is CACSLSGGETQYF.

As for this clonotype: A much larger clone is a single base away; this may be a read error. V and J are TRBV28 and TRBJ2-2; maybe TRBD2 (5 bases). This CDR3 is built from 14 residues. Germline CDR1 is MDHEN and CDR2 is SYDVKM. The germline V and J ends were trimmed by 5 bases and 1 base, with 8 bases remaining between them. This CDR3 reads CASSPGKNTGELFF. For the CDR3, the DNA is TGTGCCAGCAGTCCCGGGAAGAACACCGGGGAGCTGTTTTTT.

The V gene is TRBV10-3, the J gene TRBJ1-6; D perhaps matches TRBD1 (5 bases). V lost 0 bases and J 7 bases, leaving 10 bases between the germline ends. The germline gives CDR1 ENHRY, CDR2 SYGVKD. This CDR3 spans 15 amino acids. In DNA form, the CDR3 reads TGTGCCATCAGTGAGTCGACAGCTGAAAATTCACCCCTCCACTTT. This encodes CAISESTAENSPLHF.

CDR3 sequence: CASRLNGRAVSKNIQYF. CDR3 nucleotides: TGCGCCAGCAGACTAAACGGTAGGGCAGTCTCCAAAAACATTCAGTACTTC. This chain uses TRBV5-1 with TRBJ2-4; D unclear. The CDR3 contains 17 residues. Per the germline V gene, CDR1 is SGHRS and CDR2 is YFSETQ. V lost 5 bases and J 2 bases, leaving 20 bases between the germline ends.

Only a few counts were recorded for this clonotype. The chain's CDR3 is CASSLARDRDYGYTF. The DNA for the CDR3 is TGTGCCAGCAGCTTGGCAAGGGACAGGGACTATGGCTACACCTTC. The V gene is TRBV5-6, the J gene TRBJ1-2, with 9 bases fitting TRBD1. The germline CDR1 and CDR2 sequences are SGHDT and YYEEEE. There are 15 residues in the CDR3. V shed 0 bases and J 3 bases; nucleotides not matched to a gene: 3.

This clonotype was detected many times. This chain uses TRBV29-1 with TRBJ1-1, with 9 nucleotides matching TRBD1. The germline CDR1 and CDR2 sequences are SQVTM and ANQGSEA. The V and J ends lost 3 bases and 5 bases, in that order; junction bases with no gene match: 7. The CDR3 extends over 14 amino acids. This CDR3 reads CSVDLQGAGTEAFF. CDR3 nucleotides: TGCAGCGTTGACCTACAGGGGGCTGGGACTGAAGCTTTCTTT.

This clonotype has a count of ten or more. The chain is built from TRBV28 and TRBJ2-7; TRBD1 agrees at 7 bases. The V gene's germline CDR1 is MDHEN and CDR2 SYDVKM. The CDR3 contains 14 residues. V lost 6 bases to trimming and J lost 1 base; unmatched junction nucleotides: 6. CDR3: CASRPTGDSYEQYF. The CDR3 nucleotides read TGTGCCAGCAGGCCTACAGGGGATTCCTACGAGCAGTACTTC.

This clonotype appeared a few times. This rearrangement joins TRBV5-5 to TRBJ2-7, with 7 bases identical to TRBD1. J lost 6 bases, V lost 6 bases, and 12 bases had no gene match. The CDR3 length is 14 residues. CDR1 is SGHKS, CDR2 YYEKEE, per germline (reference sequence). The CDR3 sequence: CASTETGMAGEQYF. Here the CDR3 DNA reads TGTGCCAGCACGGAGACAGGGATGGCAGGCGAGCAGTACTTC.

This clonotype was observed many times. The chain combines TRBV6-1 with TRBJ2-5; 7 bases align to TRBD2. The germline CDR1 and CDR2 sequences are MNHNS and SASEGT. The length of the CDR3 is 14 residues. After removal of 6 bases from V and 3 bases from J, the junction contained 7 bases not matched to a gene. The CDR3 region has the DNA TGTGCCAGCAGCCTTGGACTAGTGGAAGAGACCCAGTACTTC. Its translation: CASSLGLVEETQYF.